A selection of T cell receptor beta chains follows, all from one sample in a study of blood T cells in healthy people across ages. TCRdb re-called the 5' RACE reads with MiXCR, one entry per CDR3 protein. The sample contains hundreds of thousands of distinct CDR3 sequences, approximately 40% of which appear only once. The sequenced sample was blood. The receptors here all came from a man of 80 years or more in good health. CDR3s include the opening cysteine and the closing phenylalanine or tryptophan. The D gene is left open where the match is weak. The size of a clone is reported for some rows only, either as once, few or many, or as a class for expanded clones.

clone_size: -
v_call: TRBV4-3
d_call: TRBD1
j_call: TRBJ1-2
cdr3_nt: TGCGCCAGCAGCCAAGATAGAGCGAGGGGGCTTGGCTACACCTTC
cdr3_aa: CASSQDRARGLGYTF

clone_size: -
v_call: TRBV7-9
d_call: TRBD2
j_call: TRBJ2-1
cdr3_nt: TGTGCCAGCAGCTTATCCAGCGGGAGAGTCTATGAGCAGTTCTTC
cdr3_aa: CASSLSSGRVYEQFF

clone_size: -
v_call: TRBV20-1
d_call: -
j_call: TRBJ1-5
cdr3_nt: TGCAGTGCTAGATTATCGATCGATAGCAATCAGCCCCAGCATTTT
cdr3_aa: CSARLSIDSNQPQHF

clone_size: few
v_call: TRBV27
d_call: -
j_call: TRBJ2-7
cdr3_nt: TGTGCCAGCAGTTCCATTGGGCCCAACGAGCAGTACTTC
cdr3_aa: CASSSIGPNEQYF

clone_size: -
v_call: TRBV7-2
d_call: -
j_call: TRBJ1-1
cdr3_nt: TGTGCCAGCAGCGTACATCAGGGGACTGAAGCTTTCTTT
cdr3_aa: CASSVHQGTEAFF

clone_size: -
v_call: TRBV24-1
d_call: TRBD1
j_call: TRBJ2-1
cdr3_nt: TGTGCCACCAGTGTTACAGGGGCGAGCGACAATGAGCAGTTCTTC
cdr3_aa: CATSVTGASDNEQFF

clone_size: once
v_call: TRBV4-1
d_call: -
j_call: TRBJ1-5
cdr3_nt: TGCGCCAGCAGCCAAGACGTGTCACCGGGACGGCCCCAGCATTTT
cdr3_aa: CASSQDVSPGRPQHF

clone_size: -
v_call: TRBV20-1
d_call: TRBD2
j_call: TRBJ2-1
cdr3_nt: TGCAGTGCTTCGACTAGCGGGGGCTACTACACTGAGCAGTTCTTC
cdr3_aa: CSASTSGGYYTEQFF

clone_size: many
v_call: TRBV6-1
d_call: -
j_call: TRBJ2-6
cdr3_nt: TGTGCCAGCAGGCCCGGGAGCTCTGGGGCCAACGTCCTGACTTTC
cdr3_aa: CASRPGSSGANVLTF

clone_size: -
v_call: TRBV2
d_call: -
j_call: TRBJ2-6
cdr3_nt: TGTGCCAGCAGATTCGAACAGTCTGGGGCCAACGTCCTGACTTTC
cdr3_aa: CASRFEQSGANVLTF

clone_size: -
v_call: TRBV5-1
d_call: TRBD1
j_call: TRBJ2-7
cdr3_nt: TGCGCCAGCAGCTTGGTAGGACAGGGACTCTACGAGCAGTACTTC
cdr3_aa: CASSLVGQGLYEQYF

clone_size: -
v_call: TRBV7-2
d_call: TRBD2
j_call: TRBJ2-7
cdr3_nt: TGTGCCAGCAGCTTATCCAGCGGGGTATCCTACGGGCAGTACTTC
cdr3_aa: CASSLSSGVSYGQYF

clone_size: few
v_call: TRBV6-5
d_call: -
j_call: TRBJ1-2
cdr3_nt: TGTGCCAGCGGCTCTTTGGGCCCTCCTAACTATGGCTACACCTTC
cdr3_aa: CASGSLGPPNYGYTF

clone_size: -
v_call: TRBV7-2
d_call: TRBD1
j_call: TRBJ1-6
cdr3_nt: TGTGCCAGCAGCTTAGGGTTTGAGCAGGGGGCATATTCACCCCTCCACTTT
cdr3_aa: CASSLGFEQGAYSPLHF

clone_size: few
v_call: TRBV25-1
d_call: -
j_call: TRBJ1-6
cdr3_nt: TGTGCCAGCAGTGACTGGGGGGCGCGTGAGGATTCACCCCTCCACTTT
cdr3_aa: CASSDWGAREDSPLHF

clone_size: many
v_call: TRBV4-2
d_call: -
j_call: TRBJ2-2
cdr3_nt: TGTGCCAGCAGCCGACAGGTCGGGGGTACCGGGGAGCTGTTTTTT
cdr3_aa: CASSRQVGGTGELFF

clone_size: few
v_call: TRBV5-1
d_call: -
j_call: TRBJ2-3
cdr3_nt: TGCGCCAGCAGCTTGGGTGCACGTAACACAGATACGCAGTATTTT
cdr3_aa: CASSLGARNTDTQYF

clone_size: many
v_call: TRBV11-3
d_call: TRBD2
j_call: TRBJ2-3
cdr3_nt: TGTGCCAGCAGCCGTAGCGGGAGTTCAGATACGCAGTATTTT
cdr3_aa: CASSRSGSSDTQYF

clone_size: -
v_call: TRBV6-2/TRBV6-3
d_call: TRBD1
j_call: TRBJ2-2
cdr3_nt: TGTGCCAGCAGTTACGCGACAGGGTACGGGGAGCTGTTTTTT
cdr3_aa: CASSYATGYGELFF

clone_size: -
v_call: TRBV11-2
d_call: -
j_call: TRBJ2-7
cdr3_nt: TGTGCCAGCAGTTTCGCTCTGGGATCCTACGAGCAGTACTTC
cdr3_aa: CASSFALGSYEQYF